This T cell receptor (beta chain) came from a study of control samples from healthy donors and cancer patients. The repertoire was sequenced with immunoSEQ multiplex PCR; TCRdb's copy has only in-frame clones and lacks some. The table shows roughly 80,000 clones, with more than 70% occurring only once. This clone was counted a few times. Germline values: CDR1 ENHRY, CDR2 SYGVKD. The CDR3 is 11 residues long. Trimming took 5 bases from V and 3 from J, leaving 4 bases between them. Sequenced material: blood. This receptor was taken from a woman aged 45 to 65 in good health. The chain joins TRBV10-3 to TRBJ1-1; D ambiguous. CDR3 sequence (DNA): TGTGCCATCAGTACGGACACTGAAGCTTTCTTT. Translated, it gives CAISTDTEAFF.